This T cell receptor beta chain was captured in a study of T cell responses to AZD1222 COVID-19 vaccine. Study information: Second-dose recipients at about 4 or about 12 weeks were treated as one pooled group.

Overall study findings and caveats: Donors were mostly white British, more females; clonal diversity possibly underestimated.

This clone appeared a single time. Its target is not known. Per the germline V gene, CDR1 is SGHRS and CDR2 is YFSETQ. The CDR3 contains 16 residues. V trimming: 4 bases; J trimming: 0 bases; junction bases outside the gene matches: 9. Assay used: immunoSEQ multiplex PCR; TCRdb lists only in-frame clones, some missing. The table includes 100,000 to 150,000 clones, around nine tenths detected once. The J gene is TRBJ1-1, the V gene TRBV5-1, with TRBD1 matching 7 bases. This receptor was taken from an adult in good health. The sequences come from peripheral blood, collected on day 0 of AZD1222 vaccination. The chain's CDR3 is CASSVGTANMNTEAFF. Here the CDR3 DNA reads TGCGCCAGCAGCGTCGGGACAGCCAACATGAACACTGAAGCTTTCTTT. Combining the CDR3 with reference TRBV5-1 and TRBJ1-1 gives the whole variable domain KAGVTQTPRYLIKTRGQQVTLSCSPISGHRSVSWYQQTPGQGLQFLFEYFSETQRNKGNFPGRFSGRQFSNSRSEMNVSTLELGDSALYLCASSVGTANMNTEAFFGQGTRLTVV.